Listed below are T cell receptor beta chains from one sample, sequenced in a study of blood T cell repertoires in COVID-19. Produced via immunoSEQ multiplex PCR; TCRdb's table is partial and in-frame only. This table holds 200,000 to 300,000 clones, around 81% found once. Sequencing was done on a sample of peripheral blood. The receptors stem from a woman aged 80 or over with COVID-19, enrolled during active disease. The CDR3 runs from the conserved cysteine through the conserved F or W. Each record gives: clone size, V gene, D gene, J gene, CDR3 protein, CDR3 DNA. The D gene is left open where the match is weak. Size values are once, few and many counts, or a class for expanded clones, and some rows have none.

size: NA
V: TRBV5-1
D: TRBD2
J: TRBJ2-3
CDR3: CASSLFGTSSTDTQYF
DNA: TGCGCCAGCAGCTTGTTCGGGACTAGTAGCACAGATACGCAGTATTTT

size: NA
V: TRBV7-2
D: TRBD1
J: TRBJ2-7
CDR3: CASSLASDRGAYEQYF
DNA: TGTGCCAGCAGCTTAGCGTCGGACAGGGGTGCCTACGAGCAGTACTTC

size: few
V: TRBV12-5
D: TRBD1
J: TRBJ1-6
CDR3: CASAPPGQGIRSLHF
DNA: TGTGCTAGTGCCCCACCGGGACAGGGAATTAGGTCCCTCCACTTT

size: NA
V: TRBV3-1/TRBV3-2
D: TRBD2
J: TRBJ2-1
CDR3: CASSSLAGVSEQFF
DNA: TGTGCCAGCAGCTCGCTAGCGGGAGTCAGTGAGCAGTTCTTC

size: NA
V: TRBV27
D: NA
J: TRBJ1-1
CDR3: CASSRHQGNTEAFF
DNA: TGTGCCAGCTCAAGACACCAGGGGAACACTGAAGCTTTCTTT

size: once
V: TRBV24-1
D: TRBD1
J: TRBJ1-2
CDR3: CATSEGDSYGYTF
DNA: TGTGCCACCAGTGAGGGGGACAGCTATGGCTACACCTTC

size: NA
V: TRBV3-1/TRBV3-2
D: NA
J: TRBJ2-2
CDR3: CASRTTTNTGELFF
DNA: TGTGCCAGCAGGACGACAACGAACACCGGGGAGCTGTTTTTT

size: NA
V: TRBV11-3
D: NA
J: TRBJ2-7
CDR3: CASSAEPFYEQYF
DNA: TGTGCCAGCAGCGCGGAGCCCTTCTACGAGCAGTACTTC

size: NA
V: TRBV9
D: NA
J: TRBJ2-6
CDR3: CASSPSGGSSSGANVLTF
DNA: TGTGCCAGCAGTCCCTCGGGGGGCTCTTCCTCTGGGGCCAACGTCCTGACTTTC

size: NA
V: TRBV5-1
D: NA
J: TRBJ2-5
CDR3: CASSLQRAKGETQYF
DNA: TGCGCCAGCAGCCTTCAGCGGGCAAAGGGAGAGACCCAGTACTTC

size: NA
V: TRBV9
D: NA
J: TRBJ2-5
CDR3: CASSDSSFSEGENQETQYF
DNA: TGTGCCAGCAGCGATAGTAGCTTTTCGGAGGGAGAGAACCAAGAGACCCAGTACTTC

size: few
V: TRBV19
D: TRBD1
J: TRBJ1-4
CDR3: CASSPRQGLKLFF
DNA: TGTGCCAGTAGTCCCCGACAGGGCCTCAAACTGTTTTTT

size: NA
V: TRBV6-6
D: NA
J: TRBJ1-2
CDR3: CASSRGRGDLRYGYTF
DNA: TGTGCCAGCAGTCGAGGGCGGGGAGATTTACGCTATGGCTACACCTTC

size: NA
V: TRBV27
D: TRBD1
J: TRBJ1-1
CDR3: CASRLDRVTEAFF
DNA: TGTGCCAGCAGACTTGACAGGGTCACTGAAGCTTTCTTT

size: NA
V: TRBV19
D: NA
J: TRBJ1-1
CDR3: CASSITSLIRSTEAFF
DNA: TGTGCCAGTAGTATCACGTCCCTAATTCGGAGCACTGAAGCTTTCTTT

size: few
V: TRBV3-1/TRBV3-2
D: TRBD2
J: TRBJ2-5
CDR3: CASSPGRTSGEETQYF
DNA: TGTGCCAGCAGCCCAGGCCGGACTAGCGGGGAAGAGACCCAGTACTTC